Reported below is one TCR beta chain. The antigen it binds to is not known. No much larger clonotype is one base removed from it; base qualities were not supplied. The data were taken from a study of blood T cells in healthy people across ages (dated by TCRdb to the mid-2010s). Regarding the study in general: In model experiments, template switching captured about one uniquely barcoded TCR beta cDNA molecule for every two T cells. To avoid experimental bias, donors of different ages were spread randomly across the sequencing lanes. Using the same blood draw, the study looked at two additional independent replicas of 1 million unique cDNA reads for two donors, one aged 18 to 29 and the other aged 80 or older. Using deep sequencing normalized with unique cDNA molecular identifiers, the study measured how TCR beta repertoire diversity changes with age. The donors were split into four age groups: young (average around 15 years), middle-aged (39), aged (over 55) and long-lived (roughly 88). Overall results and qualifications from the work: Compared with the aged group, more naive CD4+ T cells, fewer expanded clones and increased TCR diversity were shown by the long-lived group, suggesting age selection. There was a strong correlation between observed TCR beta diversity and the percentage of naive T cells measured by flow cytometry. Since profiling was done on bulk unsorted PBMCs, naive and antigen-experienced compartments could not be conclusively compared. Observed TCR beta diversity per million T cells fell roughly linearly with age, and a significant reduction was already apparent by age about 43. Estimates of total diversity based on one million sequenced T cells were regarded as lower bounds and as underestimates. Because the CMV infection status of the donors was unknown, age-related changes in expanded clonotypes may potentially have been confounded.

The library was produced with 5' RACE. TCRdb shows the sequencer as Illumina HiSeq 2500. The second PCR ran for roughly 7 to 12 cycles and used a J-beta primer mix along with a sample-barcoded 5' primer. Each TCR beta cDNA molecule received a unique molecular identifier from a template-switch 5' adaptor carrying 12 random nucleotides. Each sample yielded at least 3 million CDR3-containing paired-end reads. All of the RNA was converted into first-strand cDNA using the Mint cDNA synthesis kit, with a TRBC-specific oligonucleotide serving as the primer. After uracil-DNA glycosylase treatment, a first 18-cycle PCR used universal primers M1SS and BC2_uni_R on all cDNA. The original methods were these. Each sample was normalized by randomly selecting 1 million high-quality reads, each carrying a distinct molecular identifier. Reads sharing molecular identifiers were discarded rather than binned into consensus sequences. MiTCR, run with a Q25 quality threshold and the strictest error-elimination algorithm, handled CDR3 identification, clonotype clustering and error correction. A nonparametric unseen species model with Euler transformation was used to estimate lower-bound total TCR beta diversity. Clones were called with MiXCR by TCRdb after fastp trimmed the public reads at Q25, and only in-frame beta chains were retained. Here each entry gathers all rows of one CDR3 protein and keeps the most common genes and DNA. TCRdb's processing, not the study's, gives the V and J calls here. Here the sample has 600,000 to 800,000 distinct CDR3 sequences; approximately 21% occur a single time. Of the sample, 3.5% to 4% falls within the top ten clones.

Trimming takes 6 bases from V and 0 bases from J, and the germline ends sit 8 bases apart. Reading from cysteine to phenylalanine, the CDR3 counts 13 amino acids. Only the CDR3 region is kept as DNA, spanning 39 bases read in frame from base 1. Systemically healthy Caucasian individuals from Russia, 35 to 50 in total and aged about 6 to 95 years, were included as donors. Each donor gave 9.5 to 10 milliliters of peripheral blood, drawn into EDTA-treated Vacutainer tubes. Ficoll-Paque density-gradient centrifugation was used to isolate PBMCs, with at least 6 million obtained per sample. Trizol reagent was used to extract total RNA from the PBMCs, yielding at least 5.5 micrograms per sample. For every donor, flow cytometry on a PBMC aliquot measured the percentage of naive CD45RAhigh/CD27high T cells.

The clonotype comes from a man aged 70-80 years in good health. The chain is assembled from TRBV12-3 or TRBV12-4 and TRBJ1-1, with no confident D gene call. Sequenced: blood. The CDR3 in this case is CASRPGMNTEAFF. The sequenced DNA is TGTGCCAGCAGACCAGGAATGAACACTGAAGCTTTCTTT.